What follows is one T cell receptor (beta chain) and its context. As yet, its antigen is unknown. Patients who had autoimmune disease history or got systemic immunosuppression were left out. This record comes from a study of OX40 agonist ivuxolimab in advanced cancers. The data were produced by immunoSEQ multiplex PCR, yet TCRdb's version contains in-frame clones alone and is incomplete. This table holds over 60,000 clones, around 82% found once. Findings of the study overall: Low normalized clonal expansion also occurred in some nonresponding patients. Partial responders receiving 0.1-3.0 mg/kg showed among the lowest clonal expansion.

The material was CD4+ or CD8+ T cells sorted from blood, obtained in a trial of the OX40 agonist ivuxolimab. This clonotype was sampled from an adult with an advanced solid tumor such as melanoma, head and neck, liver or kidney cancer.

The CDR3 protein is CATQDRVYEQYF. Written as DNA, the CDR3 is TGTGCCACCCAGGACAGGGTTTACGAGCAGTACTTC. This chain connects TRBV10-3 to TRBJ2-7; TRBD1 matches at 8 bases. Germline V gene data show CDR1 as ENHRY and CDR2 as SYGVKD. CDR3 length: 12 residues. With 10 bases clipped from V and 4 bases from J, the junction kept 6 bases outside the gene matches.